Presented here are 8 T cell receptor beta chains from one specimen sequenced in a study of vaccination and CD4 T cells after COVID-19. Time point indicated: late sampling 161 to 241 days after vaccination in a few convalescent patients. The treatment: roughly nine-day PBMC culture with coronavirus spike peptide pools or control peptides (ViraFEST assay). No antigen has been identified for these receptors. Cultured CD4+ T cell DNA was sequenced using the Oncomine TCR Beta short-read assay. TCRdb used MiXCR to reprocess the PCR reads, holding one entry per CDR3 protein. The profile shows some 17,000 distinct CDR3 sequences, approximately 49% of them singletons. The sequencing used CD4+ T cells from blood, cultured in vitro, collected about 7 months after SARS-CoV-2 vaccination. The receptor set was obtained from a human donor who had recovered from COVID-19.

J is TRBJ2-2 and V is TRBV20-1; D gene ambiguous. CDR3 size: 14 residues. V shed 0 bases and J shed 5 bases, with 10 bases lying between them. The V gene's germline CDR1 is DFQATT and CDR2 SNEGSKA (reference sequence). The CDR3 is CSARDIGSTGELFF. In nucleotides, the CDR3 is TGCAGTGCTAGAGATATCGGGTCTACCGGGGAGCTGTTTTTT.

The rearrangement links TRBV20-1 to TRBJ1-1, with D unresolved. The ends were cut back, 3 bases at V and 1 base at J, with 12 bases in the middle. CDR1 and CDR2 (germline): DFQATT, SNEGSKA (reference sequence). This CDR3 is 14 amino acids long. CDR3 in DNA: TGCAGTGCTAGGGCAGGAACCAGGAACACTGAAGCTTTCTTT. As protein: CSARAGTRNTEAFF.

The chain joins TRBV6-1 to TRBJ1-2; tentative D call: TRBD1 (5 bases). The CDR3 loop spans 16 amino acids. CDR1 MNHNS and CDR2 SASEGT come from the germline V gene. The V end was cut by 7 bases, the J end by 2 bases, with 20 bases between. The CDR3 bases are TGTGCCAGCACCCAACTTAGAGGGACGGAGAACTATGGCTACACCTTC. Translating gives CASTQLRGTENYGYTF.

This rearrangement joins TRBV6-5 to TRBJ2-7; D call uncertain. This CDR3 is built from 16 residues. The germline V gene encodes CDR1 MNHEY and CDR2 SVGAGI. Trimming removed 0 bases at V and 2 bases at J, with 14 bases between. CDR3 residues: CASSYSMTAVTYEQYF. The CDR3 DNA sequence: TGTGCCAGCAGTTACTCGATGACGGCAGTTACCTACGAGCAGTACTTC.

CDR3 bases: TGTGCCACCAGTGACCCGGACACCCTTGAAGCTTTCTTT. Its translation is CATSDPDTLEAFF. The chain links TRBV24-1 to TRBJ1-1; TRBD1 is a possible D gene (5 bases). Germline V CDR1 and CDR2: KGHDR, SFDVKD. The CDR3 is 13 residues long. V gave up 4 bases and J gave up 7 bases, with 12 bases separating them.

This chain connects TRBV20-1 to TRBJ1-1; D might be TRBD1 (6 bases). Per germline, CDR1 DFQATT and CDR2 SNEGSKA (reference sequence). The V end was cut by 6 bases, the J end by 0 bases, with 11 bases between. The CDR3 covers 13 residues. CDR3 coding DNA: TGCAGTGCCGCGGGACATTTGAACACTGAAGCTTTCTTT. Protein product: CSAAGHLNTEAFF.

The chain couples TRBV20-1 to TRBJ1-4, with 7 bases lining up with TRBD1. This CDR3 spans 14 amino acids. CDR1 is DFQATT and CDR2 is SNEGSKA in the germline V gene (reference sequence). J lost 5 bases, V lost 6 bases, and 9 bases had no gene match. The CDR3 here is CSATGYRGNEKLFF. Here the CDR3 DNA reads TGCAGTGCGACAGGGTACAGGGGAAATGAAAAACTGTTTTTT.

The chain couples TRBV4-3 to TRBJ2-7; weak D call: TRBD2 (5 bases). CDR3 length equals 18 residues. The germline V gene encodes CDR1 LGHNA and CDR2 YSLEER. Trimming took off 1 base at V and 0 bases at J, with 19 bases between the two ends. CDR3 protein: CASSQGGYHQRSSYEQYF. For the CDR3, the DNA is TGCGCCAGCAGCCAAGGGGGTTATCATCAGCGGAGCTCCTACGAGCAGTACTTC.